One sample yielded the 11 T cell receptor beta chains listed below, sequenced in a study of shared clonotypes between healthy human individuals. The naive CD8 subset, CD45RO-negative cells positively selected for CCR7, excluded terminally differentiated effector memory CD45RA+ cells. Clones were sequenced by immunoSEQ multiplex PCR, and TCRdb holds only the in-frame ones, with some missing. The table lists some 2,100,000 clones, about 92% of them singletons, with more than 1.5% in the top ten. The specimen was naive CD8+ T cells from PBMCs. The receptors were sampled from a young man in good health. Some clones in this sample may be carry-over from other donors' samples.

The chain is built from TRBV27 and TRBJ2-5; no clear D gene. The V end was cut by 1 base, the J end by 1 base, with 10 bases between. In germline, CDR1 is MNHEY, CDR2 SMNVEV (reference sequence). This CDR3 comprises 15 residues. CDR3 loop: CASSLFGNLQETQYF. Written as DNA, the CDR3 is TGTGCCAGCAGTTTATTCGGTAATCTCCAAGAGACCCAGTACTTC.

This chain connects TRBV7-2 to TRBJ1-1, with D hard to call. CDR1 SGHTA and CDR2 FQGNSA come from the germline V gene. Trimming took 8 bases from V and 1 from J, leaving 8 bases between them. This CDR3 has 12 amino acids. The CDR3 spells CASLTSNTEAFF. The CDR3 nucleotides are TGTGCCAGCCTCACTTCGAACACTGAAGCTTTCTTT.

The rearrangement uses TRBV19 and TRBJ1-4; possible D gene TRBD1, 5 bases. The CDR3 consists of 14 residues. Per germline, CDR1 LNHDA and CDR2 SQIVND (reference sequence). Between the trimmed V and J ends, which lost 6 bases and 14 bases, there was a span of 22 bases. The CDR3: CASSPFTKTASLFF. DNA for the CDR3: TGTGCCAGTAGCCCTTTCACTAAGACAGCGTCCCTGTTTTTT.

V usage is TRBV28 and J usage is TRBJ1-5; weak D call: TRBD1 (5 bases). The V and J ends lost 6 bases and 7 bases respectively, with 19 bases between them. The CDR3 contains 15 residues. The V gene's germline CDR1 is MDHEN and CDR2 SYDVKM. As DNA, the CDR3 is TGTGCCAGCAGCCTAGATAGGGGTTTAAGCCAGCCCCAGCATTTT. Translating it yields CASSLDRGLSQPQHF.

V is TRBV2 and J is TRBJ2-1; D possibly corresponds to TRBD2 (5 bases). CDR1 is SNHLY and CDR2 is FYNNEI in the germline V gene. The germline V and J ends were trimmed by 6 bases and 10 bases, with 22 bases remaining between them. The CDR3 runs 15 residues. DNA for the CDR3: TGTGCCAGCAGAGTTTCAGTGGTCCAAACGGGGGAGCAGTTCTTC. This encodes CASRVSVVQTGEQFF.

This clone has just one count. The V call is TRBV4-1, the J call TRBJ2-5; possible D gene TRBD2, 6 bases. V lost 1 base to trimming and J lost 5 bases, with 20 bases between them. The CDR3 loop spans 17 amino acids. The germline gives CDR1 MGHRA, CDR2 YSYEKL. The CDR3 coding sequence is TGCGCCAGCAGCCAAGTTTGGGCTGGGACTCCGAGGGAGACCCAGTACTTC. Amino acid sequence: CASSQVWAGTPRETQYF.

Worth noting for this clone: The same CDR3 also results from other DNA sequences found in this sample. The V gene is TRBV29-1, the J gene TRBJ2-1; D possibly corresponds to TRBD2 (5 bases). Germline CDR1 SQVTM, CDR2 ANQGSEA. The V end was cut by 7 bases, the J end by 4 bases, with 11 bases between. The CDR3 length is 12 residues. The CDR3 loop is CSGRTGYNEQFF. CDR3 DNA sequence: TGCAGCGGTCGGACTGGTTACAATGAGCAGTTCTTC.

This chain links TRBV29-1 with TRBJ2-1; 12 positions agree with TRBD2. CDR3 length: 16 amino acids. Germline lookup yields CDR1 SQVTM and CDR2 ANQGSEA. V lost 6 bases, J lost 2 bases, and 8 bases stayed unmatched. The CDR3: CSVDGRLAGAYNEQFF. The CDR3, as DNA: TGCAGCGTGGATGGACGACTAGCGGGGGCCTACAATGAGCAGTTCTTC.

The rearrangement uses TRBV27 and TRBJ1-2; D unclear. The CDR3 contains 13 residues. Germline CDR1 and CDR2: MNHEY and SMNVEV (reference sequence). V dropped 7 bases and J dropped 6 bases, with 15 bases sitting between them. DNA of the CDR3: TGTGCCAGCACCCACGCCAGGACGGATGGCTACACCTTC. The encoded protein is CASTHARTDGYTF.

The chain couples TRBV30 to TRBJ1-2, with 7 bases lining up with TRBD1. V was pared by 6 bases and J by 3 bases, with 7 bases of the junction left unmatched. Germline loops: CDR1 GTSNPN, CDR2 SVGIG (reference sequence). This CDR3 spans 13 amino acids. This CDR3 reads CACDDRDHYGYTF. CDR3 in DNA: TGTGCCTGCGACGACAGGGATCACTATGGCTACACCTTC.

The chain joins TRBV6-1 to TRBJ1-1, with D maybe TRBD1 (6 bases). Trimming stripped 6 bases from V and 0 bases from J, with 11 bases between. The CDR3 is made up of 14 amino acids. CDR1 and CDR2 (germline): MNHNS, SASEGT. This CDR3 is CASSMGAVNTEAFF. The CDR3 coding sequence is TGTGCCAGCAGCATGGGGGCCGTGAACACTGAAGCTTTCTTT.